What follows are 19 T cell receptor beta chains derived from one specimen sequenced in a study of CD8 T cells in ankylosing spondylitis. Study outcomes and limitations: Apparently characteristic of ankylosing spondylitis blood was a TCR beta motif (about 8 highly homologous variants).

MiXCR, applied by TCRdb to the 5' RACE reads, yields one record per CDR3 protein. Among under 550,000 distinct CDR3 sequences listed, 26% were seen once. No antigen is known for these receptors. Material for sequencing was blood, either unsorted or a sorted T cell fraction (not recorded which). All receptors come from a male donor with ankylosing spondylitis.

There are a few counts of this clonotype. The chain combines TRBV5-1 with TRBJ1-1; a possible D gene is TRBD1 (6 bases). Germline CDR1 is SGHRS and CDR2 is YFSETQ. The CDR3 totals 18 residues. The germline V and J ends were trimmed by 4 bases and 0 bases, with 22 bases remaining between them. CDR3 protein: CASSPSKLKGGLNTEAFF. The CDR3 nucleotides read TGCGCCAGCAGCCCCAGCAAATTGAAGGGGGGGTTGAACACTGAAGCTTTCTTT.

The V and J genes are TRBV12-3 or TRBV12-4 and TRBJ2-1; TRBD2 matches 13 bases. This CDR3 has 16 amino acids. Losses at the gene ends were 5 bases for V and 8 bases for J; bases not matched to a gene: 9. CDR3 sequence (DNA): TGTGCCAGCAGTCGAGGACTAGCGGGAGTTTGGGATGAGCAGTTCTTC. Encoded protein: CASSRGLAGVWDEQFF.

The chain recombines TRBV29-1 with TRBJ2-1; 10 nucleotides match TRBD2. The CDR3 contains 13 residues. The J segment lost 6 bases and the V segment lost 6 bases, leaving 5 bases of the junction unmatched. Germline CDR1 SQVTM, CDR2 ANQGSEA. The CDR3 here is CSVGTSATNEQFF. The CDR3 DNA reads TGCAGCGTCGGGACTAGCGCAACCAATGAGCAGTTCTTC.

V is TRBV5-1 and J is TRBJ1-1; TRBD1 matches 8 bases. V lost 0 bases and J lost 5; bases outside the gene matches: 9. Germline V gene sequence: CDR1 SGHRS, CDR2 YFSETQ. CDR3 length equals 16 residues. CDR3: CASSLVGRGRLTEAFF. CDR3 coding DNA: TGCGCCAGCAGCTTGGTCGGCAGGGGGCGCTTGACTGAAGCTTTCTTT.

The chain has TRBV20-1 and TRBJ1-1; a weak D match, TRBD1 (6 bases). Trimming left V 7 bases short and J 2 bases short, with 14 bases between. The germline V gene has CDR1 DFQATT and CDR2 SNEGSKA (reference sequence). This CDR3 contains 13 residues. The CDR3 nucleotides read TGCAGTGTCCCTAGCAGGGGCAACACTGAAGCTTTCTTT. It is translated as CSVPSRGNTEAFF.

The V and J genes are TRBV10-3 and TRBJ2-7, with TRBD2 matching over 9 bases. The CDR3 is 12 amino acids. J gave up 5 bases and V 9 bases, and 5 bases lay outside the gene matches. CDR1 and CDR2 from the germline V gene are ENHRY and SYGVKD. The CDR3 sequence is CAISGRSDEQYF. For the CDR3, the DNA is TGTGCCATTAGCGGGAGATCCGACGAGCAGTACTTC.

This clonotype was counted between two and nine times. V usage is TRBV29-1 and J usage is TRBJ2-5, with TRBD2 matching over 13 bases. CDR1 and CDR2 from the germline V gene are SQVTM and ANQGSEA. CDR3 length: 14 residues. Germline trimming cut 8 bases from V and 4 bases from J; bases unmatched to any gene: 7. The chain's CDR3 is CSSTGTSGIETQYF. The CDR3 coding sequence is TGCAGCTCGACCGGGACTAGCGGGATAGAGACCCAGTACTTC.

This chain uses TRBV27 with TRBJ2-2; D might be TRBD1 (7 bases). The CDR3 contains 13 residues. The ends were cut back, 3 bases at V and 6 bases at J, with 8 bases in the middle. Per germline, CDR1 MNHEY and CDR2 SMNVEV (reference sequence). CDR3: CASSFRGAGELFF. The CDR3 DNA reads TGTGCCAGCAGTTTCAGGGGGGCCGGGGAGCTGTTTTTT.

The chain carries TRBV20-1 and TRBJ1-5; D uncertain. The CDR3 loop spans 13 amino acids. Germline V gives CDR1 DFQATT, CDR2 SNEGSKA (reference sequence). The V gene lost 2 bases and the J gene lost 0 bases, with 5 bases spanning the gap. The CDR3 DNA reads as TGCAGTGCTAGAAGTTATAGCAATCAGCCCCAGCATTTT. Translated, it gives CSARSYSNQPQHF.

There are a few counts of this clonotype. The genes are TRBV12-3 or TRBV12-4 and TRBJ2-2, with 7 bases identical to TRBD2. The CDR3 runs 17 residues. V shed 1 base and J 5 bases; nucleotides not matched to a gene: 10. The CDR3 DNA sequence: TGTGCCAGCAGTTTAGGGGGGGGTGGGAGCGGGACCGGGGAGCTGTTTTTT. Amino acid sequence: CASSLGGGGSGTGELFF.

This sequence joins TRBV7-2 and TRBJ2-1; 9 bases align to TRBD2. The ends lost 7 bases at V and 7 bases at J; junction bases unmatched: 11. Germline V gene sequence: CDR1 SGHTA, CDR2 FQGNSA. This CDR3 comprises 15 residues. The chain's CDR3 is CASTFGLAGNNEQFF. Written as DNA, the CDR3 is TGTGCCAGCACTTTCGGTCTAGCGGGAAATAATGAGCAGTTCTTC.

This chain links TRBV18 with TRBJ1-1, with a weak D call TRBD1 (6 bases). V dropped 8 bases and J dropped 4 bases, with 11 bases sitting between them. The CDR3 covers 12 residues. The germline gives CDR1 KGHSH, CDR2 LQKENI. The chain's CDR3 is CASGKGGTEAFF. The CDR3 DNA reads TGTGCCAGCGGTAAAGGGGGCACTGAAGCTTTCTTT.

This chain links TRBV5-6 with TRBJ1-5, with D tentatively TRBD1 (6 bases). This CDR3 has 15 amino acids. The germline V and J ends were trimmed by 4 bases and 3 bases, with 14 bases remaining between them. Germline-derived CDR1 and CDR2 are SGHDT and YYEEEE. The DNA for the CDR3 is TGTGCCAGCAGCCGAAGGACAGATCCCAATCAGCCCCAGCATTTT. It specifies CASSRRTDPNQPQHF.

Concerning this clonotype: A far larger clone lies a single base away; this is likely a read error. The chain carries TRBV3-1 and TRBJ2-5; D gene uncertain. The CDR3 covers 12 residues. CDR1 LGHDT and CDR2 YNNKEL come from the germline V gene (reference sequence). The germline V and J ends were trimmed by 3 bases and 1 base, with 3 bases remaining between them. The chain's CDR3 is CASSHSQETQYF. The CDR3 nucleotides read TGTGCCAGCAGCCACTCCCAAGAGACCCAGTACTTC.

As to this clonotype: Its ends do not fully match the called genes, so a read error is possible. CDR3 sequence: CARSWAPRTSGYYNEQFF. CDR3 nucleotide sequence: TGTGCCCGCAGCTGGGCCCCTCGAACTAGCGGATACTACAATGAGCAGTTCTTC. The chain is built from TRBV3-1 and TRBJ2-1; 8 nucleotides agree with TRBD2. Germline values: CDR1 LGHDT, CDR2 YNNKEL (reference sequence). The CDR3 totals 18 residues.

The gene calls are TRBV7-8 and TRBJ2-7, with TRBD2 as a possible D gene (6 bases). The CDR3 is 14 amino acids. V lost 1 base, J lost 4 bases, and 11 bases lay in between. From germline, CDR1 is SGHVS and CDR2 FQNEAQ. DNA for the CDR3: TGTGCCAGCAGCTTAGATACCCGGGGGTACGAGCAGTACGTC. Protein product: CASSLDTRGYEQYV.

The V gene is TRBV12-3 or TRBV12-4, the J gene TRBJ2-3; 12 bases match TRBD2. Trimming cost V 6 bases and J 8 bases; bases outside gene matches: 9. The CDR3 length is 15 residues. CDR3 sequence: CASRLAGGAGGTQYF. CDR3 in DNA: TGTGCCAGCAGACTAGCGGGAGGAGCTGGAGGTACGCAGTATTTT.

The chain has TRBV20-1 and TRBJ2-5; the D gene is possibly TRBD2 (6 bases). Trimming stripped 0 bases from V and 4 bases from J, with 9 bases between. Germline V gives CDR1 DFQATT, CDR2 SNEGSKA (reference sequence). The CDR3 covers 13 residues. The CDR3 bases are TGCAGTGCTAGAGAGACTAGGCCAGAGACCCAGTACTTC. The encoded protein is CSARETRPETQYF.

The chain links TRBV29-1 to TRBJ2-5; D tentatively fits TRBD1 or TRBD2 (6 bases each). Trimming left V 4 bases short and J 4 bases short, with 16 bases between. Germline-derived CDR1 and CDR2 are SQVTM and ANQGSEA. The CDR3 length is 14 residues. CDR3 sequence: CSVVPGAAGETQYF. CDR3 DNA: TGCAGCGTTGTTCCGGGGGCGGCTGGAGAGACCCAGTACTTC.